A selection of T cell receptor beta chains follows, all from one sample in a study of T-cell memory formation after mild COVID-19. TCRdb reprocessed the 5' RACE reads with MiXCR, giving one entry per CDR3 protein. The repertoire includes approximately 350,000 distinct CDR3 sequences, 25% to 30% of them detected once, and about 14% sits in the top ten. Sequences were obtained from PBMCs or a T cell subset sorted from them (not recorded which). The origin of the receptors is an adult woman who had mild COVID-19 (a few samples of this study predate the infection). Cell type and time point are not known. Both conserved end residues are part of each CDR3. The D gene is left open where the match is weak. The size field is filled for only some rows; it gives once, few, many or a size class.

cdr3_nt: TGTGCCAGCAGCCTCGAGAGGGCCAGATGGGATACGCAGTATTTT; cdr3_aa: CASSLERARWDTQYF; d_call: .; j_call: TRBJ2-3; clone_size: .; v_call: TRBV6-5
cdr3_nt: TGTGCCATCAGTGAGTCGAGCATTGAAGCTTTCTTT; cdr3_aa: CAISESSIEAFF; d_call: .; j_call: TRBJ1-1; clone_size: .; v_call: TRBV10-3
cdr3_nt: TGTGCCAGCAGTTCAGGACCGGGACTAGCGGGAGTAGTCGGCTACGAGCAGTACTTC; cdr3_aa: CASSSGPGLAGVVGYEQYF; d_call: TRBD2; j_call: TRBJ2-7; clone_size: .; v_call: TRBV7-2
cdr3_nt: TGTGCCAGCAGCTTAGGAAACCTAGCCAAAAACATTCAGTACTTC; cdr3_aa: CASSLGNLAKNIQYF; d_call: .; j_call: TRBJ2-4; clone_size: few; v_call: TRBV7-8
cdr3_nt: TGTGCCAGCAGCTTAGGGAGAAGCGGGAGGCCAGATACGCAGTATTTT; cdr3_aa: CASSLGRSGRPDTQYF; d_call: TRBD2; j_call: TRBJ2-3; clone_size: .; v_call: TRBV7-6
cdr3_nt: TGTGCCAGCGCTAGGCGGTCAAACCAAGAGACCCAGTACTTC; cdr3_aa: CASARRSNQETQYF; d_call: .; j_call: TRBJ2-5; clone_size: .; v_call: TRBV6-5
cdr3_nt: TGTGCCTGGAGTCGGGACAGGGGAGGGAATGAGCAGTTCTTC; cdr3_aa: CAWSRDRGGNEQFF; d_call: TRBD1; j_call: TRBJ2-1; clone_size: .; v_call: TRBV30
cdr3_nt: TGTGCCAGCAGCCGGACAGCCGATAATTCACCCCTCCACTTT; cdr3_aa: CASSRTADNSPLHF; d_call: .; j_call: TRBJ1-6; clone_size: .; v_call: TRBV7-8
cdr3_nt: TGTGCCAGCAGTCCCGGAGGGCCGGGGAGCAACGAGCAGTACTTC; cdr3_aa: CASSPGGPGSNEQYF; d_call: .; j_call: TRBJ2-7; clone_size: .; v_call: TRBV12-3/TRBV12-4
cdr3_nt: TGCAGCGTTGAAGGTAGCGGGAGACCAGAGACCCAGTACTTC; cdr3_aa: CSVEGSGRPETQYF; d_call: TRBD2; j_call: TRBJ2-5; clone_size: .; v_call: TRBV29-1
cdr3_nt: TGTGCCACCAGTCCCAAGACTAGCGGGAGGGCAATATACAATGAGCAGTTCTTC; cdr3_aa: CATSPKTSGRAIYNEQFF; d_call: TRBD2; j_call: TRBJ2-1; clone_size: once; v_call: TRBV24-1
cdr3_nt: TGCAGTGCTTCGGGACTAGCGGGAGGAAGTGGGAGCACAGATACGCAGTATTTT; cdr3_aa: CSASGLAGGSGSTDTQYF; d_call: TRBD2; j_call: TRBJ2-3; clone_size: .; v_call: TRBV20-1
cdr3_nt: TGTGCCAGCAGCCTGAGGGGGTTTGGCACTGAAGCTTTCTTT; cdr3_aa: CASSLRGFGTEAFF; d_call: .; j_call: TRBJ1-1; clone_size: .; v_call: TRBV3-1
cdr3_nt: TGCAGCGTTACAGGGTCCATGAACACTGAAGCTTTCTTT; cdr3_aa: CSVTGSMNTEAFF; d_call: .; j_call: TRBJ1-1; clone_size: .; v_call: TRBV29-1
cdr3_nt: TGTGCCAGCTCACTCGGGACCATAGGGGGAGATACGCAGTATTTT; cdr3_aa: CASSLGTIGGDTQYF; d_call: .; j_call: TRBJ2-3; clone_size: few; v_call: TRBV18
cdr3_nt: TGCGCCAGCAGCTTGGCAGGGGACGGAACCGGGGAGCTGTTTTTT; cdr3_aa: CASSLAGDGTGELFF; d_call: .; j_call: TRBJ2-2; clone_size: few; v_call: TRBV5-1
cdr3_nt: TGCAGCGTTCAAGATAGGCGGGGAGCTTTCTTT; cdr3_aa: CSVQDRRGAFF; d_call: .; j_call: TRBJ1-1; clone_size: few; v_call: TRBV29-1
cdr3_nt: TGTGCCAGCAGTTACTTGACGCTTGGGGCCAACGTCCTGACTTTC; cdr3_aa: CASSYLTLGANVLTF; d_call: .; j_call: TRBJ2-6; clone_size: .; v_call: TRBV6-5
cdr3_nt: TGTGCCAGCAGCACCCTAACCCGCGGGAGGGATACGCAGTATTTT; cdr3_aa: CASSTLTRGRDTQYF; d_call: TRBD2; j_call: TRBJ2-3; clone_size: .; v_call: TRBV7-6
cdr3_nt: TGTGCCAGCAGTTTATCTAGTACGGCCGGGGAGCTGTTTTTT; cdr3_aa: CASSLSSTAGELFF; d_call: .; j_call: TRBJ2-2; clone_size: few; v_call: TRBV12-3/TRBV12-4
cdr3_nt: TGCGCCAGCAGCCTTTCTGCTTGGGGACTAGCGGGGGGTACCTACAATGAGCAGTTCTTC; cdr3_aa: CASSLSAWGLAGGTYNEQFF; d_call: TRBD2; j_call: TRBJ2-1; clone_size: .; v_call: TRBV4-1
cdr3_nt: TGCGCCAGCAGCCAAGAGGAATGGGCCCCGCAGTTCTTC; cdr3_aa: CASSQEEWAPQFF; d_call: .; j_call: TRBJ2-1; clone_size: .; v_call: TRBV4-3
cdr3_nt: TGTGCCAGCAGCAGCAGCGGCGGACCCCCGAAGTTC; cdr3_aa: CASSSSGGPPKF; d_call: .; j_call: TRBJ2-7; clone_size: few; v_call: TRBV12-3/TRBV12-4
cdr3_nt: TGTGCCAGCAGCTTCGCTAGCGGGAGGGAGCAGTTCTTC; cdr3_aa: CASSFASGREQFF; d_call: TRBD2; j_call: TRBJ2-1; clone_size: .; v_call: TRBV7-9
cdr3_nt: TGTGCCTGGAGTTCCGCCGGCGGCTCCTACGAGCAGTACTTC; cdr3_aa: CAWSSAGGSYEQYF; d_call: .; j_call: TRBJ2-7; clone_size: .; v_call: TRBV30
cdr3_nt: TGCAGTGCTAGAGATGAGAAGGGGAATACATGGGATCAGCCCCAGCATTTT; cdr3_aa: CSARDEKGNTWDQPQHF; d_call: .; j_call: TRBJ1-5; clone_size: .; v_call: TRBV20-1
cdr3_nt: TGTGCCAGTAATCCCGGGACAGGGGGCTGGAATGAGCAGTTCTTC; cdr3_aa: CASNPGTGGWNEQFF; d_call: TRBD1; j_call: TRBJ2-1; clone_size: .; v_call: TRBV19
cdr3_nt: TGTGCCAGCAGCGACAGACAGGATTCACCCCTCCACTTT; cdr3_aa: CASSDRQDSPLHF; d_call: .; j_call: TRBJ1-6; clone_size: few; v_call: TRBV7-6
cdr3_nt: TGCAGTGCCCCTGGGACAGGCCAAGAAGCTTTCTTT; cdr3_aa: CSAPGTGQEAFF; d_call: TRBD1; j_call: TRBJ1-1; clone_size: few; v_call: TRBV20-1
cdr3_nt: TGCGCCAGCAGCCAAGATATTATGGGGACAGCGGACTACGAGCAGTACTTC; cdr3_aa: CASSQDIMGTADYEQYF; d_call: TRBD1; j_call: TRBJ2-7; clone_size: .; v_call: TRBV4-1
cdr3_nt: TGTGCCAGCAGTGTGACTAGCGGGAAGGCCCAGATGGCGCAGTATTTT; cdr3_aa: CASSVTSGKAQMAQYF; d_call: TRBD2; j_call: TRBJ2-3; clone_size: .; v_call: TRBV7-8
cdr3_nt: TGTGCCAGCAGTCACAGGGGCGAGCAGTACTTC; cdr3_aa: CASSHRGEQYF; d_call: TRBD1; j_call: TRBJ2-7; clone_size: few; v_call: TRBV3-1
cdr3_nt: TGTGCCAGCAGTTATCGACGGACTAGCGGTCACAATGAGCAGTTCTTC; cdr3_aa: CASSYRRTSGHNEQFF; d_call: TRBD2; j_call: TRBJ2-1; clone_size: .; v_call: TRBV6-2/TRBV6-3
cdr3_nt: TGTGCCTGGACTTCCGGGACGACGGCTTTCTTT; cdr3_aa: CAWTSGTTAFF; d_call: .; j_call: TRBJ1-1; clone_size: few; v_call: TRBV30
cdr3_nt: TGTGCTAGCAGCCGATTACAAGAGACCCAGTACTTC; cdr3_aa: CASSRLQETQYF; d_call: .; j_call: TRBJ2-5; clone_size: .; v_call: TRBV7-7
cdr3_nt: TGCAGCGTTGGGGCCGCCACTATCTTGGGAAACATTCAGTACTTC; cdr3_aa: CSVGAATILGNIQYF; d_call: .; j_call: TRBJ2-4; clone_size: many; v_call: TRBV29-1
cdr3_nt: TGTGCCAGCAACACCCCGCAGGGAGGGCTCTATGGCTACACCTTC; cdr3_aa: CASNTPQGGLYGYTF; d_call: .; j_call: TRBJ1-2; clone_size: few; v_call: TRBV7-2
cdr3_nt: TGTGCCAGCTCACCAGTGGGGGGCTCCTACAATGAGCAGTTCTTC; cdr3_aa: CASSPVGGSYNEQFF; d_call: .; j_call: TRBJ2-1; clone_size: many; v_call: TRBV18
cdr3_nt: TGTGCCAGCAGCTTGGCGGTGGGGATCCAAGAGACCCAGTACTTC; cdr3_aa: CASSLAVGIQETQYF; d_call: .; j_call: TRBJ2-5; clone_size: .; v_call: TRBV5-6
cdr3_nt: TGCGCCAGCAGCTTGCTCCCGATGAACACTGAAGCTTTCTTT; cdr3_aa: CASSLLPMNTEAFF; d_call: .; j_call: TRBJ1-1; clone_size: few; v_call: TRBV5-1
cdr3_nt: TGTGCCAGCAGCCAAGTTTCCGACTCCGAGCAGTTCTTC; cdr3_aa: CASSQVSDSEQFF; d_call: .; j_call: TRBJ2-1; clone_size: .; v_call: TRBV3-1